This TCR beta chain emerged from a study of T cell clonotyping in hematopoietic cell transplantation. Study-wide findings and caveats: After transplant, recipient diversity fell while pathologically expanded clonotypes grew through day 180.

Only in-frame clones appear in the TCRdb table, and some are missing; sequencing was by immunoSEQ multiplex PCR. The sample consists of over 5,000 clones, approximately 77% of them appearing once. CDR3 length equals 15 residues. Germline V gene sequence: CDR1 SGHNT, CDR2 YENEEA. Trimming shortened V by 1 base and J by 0 bases, and 7 bases separated the two germline ends. Concerning this clone: Antigen: not known.

The chain has TRBV11-3 and TRBJ1-3; D uncertain. This clonotype was sampled from a female patient in her forties or fifties who had an allogeneic stem cell transplant, so the T cells may come from the graft donor. Some clones in this sample may be carry-over from other donors' samples. Specimen: PBMCs, collected 100 days after allogeneic stem cell transplant. The DNA of the CDR3 is TGTGCCAGCAGCTTAGGTGGCGTCTCTGGAAACACCATATATTTT. This translates into CASSLGGVSGNTIYF.